A single T cell receptor (beta chain) is shown here with its context. Germline V gives CDR1 LGHDT, CDR2 YNNKEL (reference sequence). The CDR3 extends over 15 amino acids. With 2 bases removed from V and 1 base from J, the gap between germline ends came to 9 bases. This sample is part of a study of T cell responses to AZD1222 COVID-19 vaccine. Repertoires were generated with immunoSEQ multiplex PCR, while TCRdb's copy carries only in-frame clones and drops some. The sample carries more than 120,000 clones, almost 95% recorded once. This chain connects TRBV3-1 (or the pseudogene TRBV3-2) to TRBJ1-3; D is uncertain. The starting material was peripheral blood, obtained 28 days after the second AZD1222 dose. This clonotype originated in an adult who received the AZD1222 COVID-19 vaccine. Here the CDR3 reads CASSQLVVSGNTIYF. CDR3 nucleotides: TGTGCCAGCAGCCAATTAGTAGTTTCTGGAAACACCATATATTTT.